What follows describes a single T cell receptor beta chain. Its antigen remains unknown. The data were taken from a study of T cell repertoires in cytomegalovirus infection. Per germline, CDR1 SNHLY and CDR2 FYNNEI. The CDR3 is 17 residues long. V was cut by 6 bases and J by 2 bases, with 20 bases left in between. TCRdb redid the calling of the reads with MiXCR, one entry per CDR3 protein. Found here are around 540,000 distinct CDR3 sequences, about 33% of them singletons; the top ten hold around a sixth. The chain couples TRBV2 to TRBJ1-5, with D possibly matching TRBD1 (6 bases). This receptor was taken from a human donor in good health (CMV status not recorded). Some clones in this sample may be carry-over from other donors' samples. The material was cultured PBMCs, obtained from culture after CMV antigen stimulation. The CDR3 sequence: CASRRGDRSHGNQPQHF. Here the CDR3 DNA reads TGTGCCAGCAGGAGGGGAGACAGGTCGCACGGCAATCAGCCCCAGCATTTT.